This TCR beta chain was found in a study of blood T cell repertoires in COVID-19. Assay used: immunoSEQ multiplex PCR; TCRdb lists only in-frame clones, some missing. The repertoire holds approximately 100,000 clones, around 86% seen once, with about 2.5% in the top ten. Germline CDR1 and CDR2: SGHRS and YFSETQ. Trimming took 8 bases from V and 0 from J; bases not matched to a gene: 3. The CDR3 contains 14 residues. Source material: PBMCs or T cells enriched from blood (not recorded which). This sequence originates from a woman between 45 and 65 years old who had recovered from COVID-19. The rearrangement links TRBV5-1 to TRBJ2-3, with TRBD2 matching over 10 bases. The DNA of the CDR3 is TGCGCCAGTCAGACTAGCGGGAGCACAGATACGCAGTATTTT. Protein product: CASQTSGSTDTQYF.